This entry lists 3 T cell receptor beta chains sequenced from one sample in a study of T-cell reconstitution after alpha-beta-depleted transplantation in children. Using unique molecular identifiers, the investigators prepared the TCRbeta library. TCRdb re-called the PCR reads with MiXCR, one entry per CDR3 protein. The sample comprises about 260,000 distinct CDR3 sequences, under 9.5% of which are singletons, and 6.3% rests with the top ten. The sample was PBMCs, mostly from graft donor cells, taken 180 days after TCRalphabeta/CD19-depleted stem cell transplant. The receptors were gathered from a male patient aged 10 to 17 who had a stem cell transplant for acute lymphoblastic leukemia, so the T cells may come from the graft donor.

Of note for this clonotype: A much bigger clone sits one base away, suggesting this may be a read error. This chain connects TRBV12-3 or TRBV12-4 to TRBJ1-3, with D unresolved. The length of the CDR3 is 14 residues. Trimming removed 8 bases at V and 0 bases at J, with 11 bases between. CDR3 sequence (DNA): TGTGCCAGCGGCAGGAAGGTCTCTGGAAACACCATATATTTT. Its protein is CASGRKVSGNTIYF.

At least ten counts were recorded for this clonotype. The genes are TRBV5-5 and TRBJ1-2, with D perhaps TRBD1 (5 bases). V was trimmed by 0 bases and J by 6 bases, leaving 21 bases between them. CDR1 SGHKS and CDR2 YYEKEE come from the germline V gene (reference sequence). This CDR3 comprises 17 residues. CDR3 DNA sequence: TGTGCCAGCAGCTTGGGATCCCCGGGACTGCCTTATGATGGCTACACCTTC. This gives the protein CASSLGSPGLPYDGYTF.

This clonotype was counted at least ten times. This chain joins TRBV29-1 and TRBJ2-3; possibly TRBD1 or TRBD2 for D (5 bases each). There are 11 residues in the CDR3. The V gene lost 7 bases and the J gene lost 4 bases, with 9 bases spanning the gap. The germline CDR1 and CDR2 sequences are SQVTM and ANQGSEA. CDR3 in DNA: TGCAGCGCGGGACGTCCAGATACGCAGTATTTT. Residues: CSAGRPDTQYF.